This is a list of T cell receptor beta chains from one sample in a study of regulatory T cells in long-lasting Graves disease. TCRdb passed the multiplex PCR reads through MiXCR, listing each CDR3 protein once. The sample records about 310,000 distinct CDR3 sequences, 20% to 25% being singletons. Material: peripheral blood mononuclear cells (PBMCs), obtained when the disease was refractory, from a patient treated with antithyroid drugs. The receptors were sampled from a female donor with Graves disease. CDR3s include the opening cysteine and the closing phenylalanine or tryptophan. Each record gives: CDR3 DNA, CDR3 protein, V gene, CDR3 length, D gene, J gene, clone size. D genes are given only for firm matches. Expanded clones get a size class; other rows say once, few or many, or leave the size out.

DNA: TGTGCCAGCACCGAAGTTGCTCAGCCCCAGCATTTT; CDR3: CASTEVAQPQHF; V: TRBV6-1; length: 12; D: .; J: TRBJ1-5; size: few
DNA: TGTGCCAGCAGTCCACTCGTTTGGGGGGAGGGCAGGTCAGAGACCCAGTACTTC; CDR3: CASSPLVWGEGRSETQYF; V: TRBV12-3/TRBV12-4; length: 18; D: TRBD2; J: TRBJ2-5; size: .
DNA: TGTGCCAGCAGCCCCCCACTAGCGGGACCTTACAATGAGCAGTTCTTC; CDR3: CASSPPLAGPYNEQFF; V: TRBV6-2/TRBV6-3; length: 16; D: TRBD2; J: TRBJ2-1; size: .
DNA: TGTGCCAGCCGAGCGGGGAGAGAGACCCAGTACTTC; CDR3: CASRAGRETQYF; V: TRBV6-1; length: 12; D: TRBD2; J: TRBJ2-5; size: few
DNA: TGTGCCAGCAGTACAGGGACAGCGCAGTACTTC; CDR3: CASSTGTAQYF; V: TRBV6-1; length: 11; D: TRBD1; J: TRBJ2-7; size: few
DNA: TGTGCCAGCAGCTTAATTCTTGCGGGAGGTGGCGAGCAGTACTTC; CDR3: CASSLILAGGGEQYF; V: TRBV11-2; length: 15; D: TRBD2; J: TRBJ2-7; size: .
DNA: TGTGCCAGCAGCAATACAGGGGAAGAGACCCAGTACTTC; CDR3: CASSNTGEETQYF; V: TRBV11-2; length: 13; D: TRBD1; J: TRBJ2-5; size: many
DNA: TGTGCCAGCAGTCCCGACAGCCAAAATACCTACGAGCAGTACTTC; CDR3: CASSPDSQNTYEQYF; V: TRBV7-6; length: 15; D: .; J: TRBJ2-7; size: few
DNA: TGTGCCAGCAGTTCCACCGATAGTAGCGGGAGGTTGGGGATCTCCTACGAGCAGTACTTC; CDR3: CASSSTDSSGRLGISYEQYF; V: TRBV28; length: 20; D: TRBD2; J: TRBJ2-7; size: many
DNA: TGTGCCAGCAGCTTGATGACAGGGGGCGGGGAGACCCAGTACTTC; CDR3: CASSLMTGGGETQYF; V: TRBV7-6; length: 15; D: TRBD1; J: TRBJ2-5; size: .
DNA: TGTGCCTGGAGTGTTCCCGCCCCTAGCACAGATACGCAGTATTTT; CDR3: CAWSVPAPSTDTQYF; V: TRBV30; length: 15; D: .; J: TRBJ2-3; size: .
DNA: TGTGCCAGCAGTGATCCGATGCTCGAGCAGTACTTC; CDR3: CASSDPMLEQYF; V: TRBV2; length: 12; D: .; J: TRBJ2-7; size: few
DNA: TGTGCCAGTAGTCAGGTTAATAGCAATCAGCCCCAGCATTTT; CDR3: CASSQVNSNQPQHF; V: TRBV19; length: 14; D: .; J: TRBJ1-5; size: few
DNA: TGCGCCAGCAGCCGCCAAACACAGGGGGACACTGAAGCTTTCTTT; CDR3: CASSRQTQGDTEAFF; V: TRBV4-1; length: 15; D: TRBD1; J: TRBJ1-1; size: .
DNA: TGCAGTGCTCCCAGACCAGGGGGCGGAGAGCAGTACTTC; CDR3: CSAPRPGGGEQYF; V: TRBV20-1; length: 13; D: TRBD1; J: TRBJ2-7; size: many
DNA: TGCGCCAGCAGCCAGACCCGACTAGGGACCTACGAGCAGTACTTC; CDR3: CASSQTRLGTYEQYF; V: TRBV4-1; length: 15; D: .; J: TRBJ2-7; size: .
DNA: TGCAGCGTTCATTCTAGCGGGAGGAGGGAGACCCAGTACTTC; CDR3: CSVHSSGRRETQYF; V: TRBV29-1; length: 14; D: TRBD2; J: TRBJ2-5; size: many
DNA: TGTGCCAGCAGTGCCTACACTAGCGGCACACCCTACGAGCAGTACTTC; CDR3: CASSAYTSGTPYEQYF; V: TRBV27; length: 16; D: TRBD2; J: TRBJ2-7; size: many
DNA: TGTGCCAGCGGGGACCAAGAGACCCAGTACTTC; CDR3: CASGDQETQYF; V: TRBV2; length: 11; D: .; J: TRBJ2-5; size: few
DNA: TGTGCCAGCAGCTTAGGTCCCGGATACCAAGAGACCCAGTACTTC; CDR3: CASSLGPGYQETQYF; V: TRBV11-3; length: 15; D: .; J: TRBJ2-5; size: many
DNA: TGTGCCAGCTCGCCCGCGGGACAAGCTAACTATGGCTACACCTTC; CDR3: CASSPAGQANYGYTF; V: TRBV18; length: 15; D: .; J: TRBJ1-2; size: many
DNA: TGCAGTGCTAGAGATCGGGGCACTATAGAAGCTTTCTTT; CDR3: CSARDRGTIEAFF; V: TRBV20-1; length: 13; D: .; J: TRBJ1-1; size: .
DNA: TGTGCCACCAGCAGGGCTGGCAGGGGCGGCGATGAGCAGTTCTTC; CDR3: CATSRAGRGGDEQFF; V: TRBV15; length: 15; D: .; J: TRBJ2-1; size: many
DNA: TGTGCCAGCAGCCCCCTCACAGGGGCGTCCGGGGAGCTGTTTTTT; CDR3: CASSPLTGASGELFF; V: TRBV7-2; length: 15; D: TRBD1; J: TRBJ2-2; size: few
DNA: TGCAGTGCTGGCCAGCTTCCAGACTACAATGAGCAGTTCTTC; CDR3: CSAGQLPDYNEQFF; V: TRBV20-1; length: 14; D: .; J: TRBJ2-1; size: few
DNA: TGTGCCAGCAATACCGCAGGGGGCAATGGCTATGGCTACACCTTC; CDR3: CASNTAGGNGYGYTF; V: TRBV6-1; length: 15; D: TRBD1; J: TRBJ1-2; size: .
DNA: TGTGCCAGCAGTTCGATGAGGACCCCGCCAACTAATGAAAAACTGTTTTTT; CDR3: CASSSMRTPPTNEKLFF; V: TRBV6-5; length: 17; D: .; J: TRBJ1-4; size: few
DNA: TGCAGTGCTAACACGGTGCTGAACACTGAAGCTTTCTTT; CDR3: CSANTVLNTEAFF; V: TRBV20-1; length: 13; D: .; J: TRBJ1-1; size: .
DNA: TGCAGTGCTAGATCGGCAGGGACAGGGGTTAATTCACCCCTCCACTTT; CDR3: CSARSAGTGVNSPLHF; V: TRBV20-1; length: 16; D: TRBD1; J: TRBJ1-6; size: few
DNA: TGCGCCAGCAGATTAGGGGGCAATCAGCCCCAGCATTTT; CDR3: CASRLGGNQPQHF; V: TRBV5-1; length: 13; D: .; J: TRBJ1-5; size: .
DNA: TGTGCCAGCAGTGTCGACACCAGAAACGTAGAGACCCAGTACTTC; CDR3: CASSVDTRNVETQYF; V: TRBV6-1; length: 15; D: .; J: TRBJ2-5; size: few
DNA: TGTGCCAGCAGTTTAAGAATGGGGGGGAGGAGGCATGAGCAGTTCTTC; CDR3: CASSLRMGGRRHEQFF; V: TRBV28; length: 16; D: TRBD2; J: TRBJ2-1; size: few
DNA: TGTGCCAGCAGCCAGTCTTCGGGGACAACAAAACGGGACTTC; CDR3: CASSQSSGTTKRDF; V: TRBV14; length: 14; D: .; J: TRBJ2-7; size: .
DNA: TGTGCCAGCAGTACAGACCTAAGCCCCTACGAGCAGTACTTC; CDR3: CASSTDLSPYEQYF; V: TRBV6-1; length: 14; D: .; J: TRBJ2-7; size: .
DNA: TGTGCCAGCAGTTCCGGACAGGATGAGCAGTTCTTC; CDR3: CASSSGQDEQFF; V: TRBV7-2; length: 12; D: TRBD1; J: TRBJ2-1; size: .
DNA: TGTGCCAGCGCCGACCGGGGCGCCAGCTCCTACAATGAGCAGTTCTTC; CDR3: CASADRGASSYNEQFF; V: TRBV6-2/TRBV6-3; length: 16; D: .; J: TRBJ2-1; size: .
DNA: TGTGCCAGCAGTTACTCGAATTTAGAGGTGGAAAACGAGCAGTACTTC; CDR3: CASSYSNLEVENEQYF; V: TRBV6-5; length: 16; D: .; J: TRBJ2-7; size: .
DNA: TGTGCCAGCAGCTTATTTCAGGGGAGGGGGAACACTGAAGCTTTCTTT; CDR3: CASSLFQGRGNTEAFF; V: TRBV7-2; length: 16; D: .; J: TRBJ1-1; size: many
DNA: TGTGCCAGCAGTTACTCCGGGACACCTAACTATGGCTACACCTTC; CDR3: CASSYSGTPNYGYTF; V: TRBV6-2/TRBV6-3; length: 15; D: .; J: TRBJ1-2; size: many
DNA: TGTGCCAGCAGCTTATGGGGGGGAGGGAACACTGAAGCTTTCTTT; CDR3: CASSLWGGGNTEAFF; V: TRBV7-2; length: 15; D: .; J: TRBJ1-1; size: .
DNA: TGTGCCAGCTCACCTGGGACAGGGGATTTGAATGGCTACACCTTC; CDR3: CASSPGTGDLNGYTF; V: TRBV18; length: 15; D: TRBD1; J: TRBJ1-2; size: few
DNA: TGTGCCAGCAGCAGCCCAAGTTATAACTATGGCTACACCTTC; CDR3: CASSSPSYNYGYTF; V: TRBV7-2; length: 14; D: .; J: TRBJ1-2; size: many
DNA: TGCGCCAGCAGCTTTGAAGGGGACACTGAAGCTTTCTTT; CDR3: CASSFEGDTEAFF; V: TRBV5-1; length: 13; D: .; J: TRBJ1-1; size: few
DNA: TGTGCCAGCAGCTCGTCACAGGGAAACACCATATATTTT; CDR3: CASSSSQGNTIYF; V: TRBV11-2; length: 13; D: .; J: TRBJ1-3; size: .
DNA: TGTGCCAGCTCACCAGTGACAGCCTCCTACGAGCAGTACTTC; CDR3: CASSPVTASYEQYF; V: TRBV18; length: 14; D: .; J: TRBJ2-7; size: .
DNA: TGTGCCAGCAGTCCTCGACTTGCGAGAGGCTACGAGCAGTACTTC; CDR3: CASSPRLARGYEQYF; V: TRBV7-2; length: 15; D: .; J: TRBJ2-7; size: once
DNA: TGCGCCAGCAGCATCGGGACAGGGGGAGGCTACGAGCAGTACTTC; CDR3: CASSIGTGGGYEQYF; V: TRBV4-1; length: 15; D: TRBD1; J: TRBJ2-7; size: .
DNA: TGTGCTAGTGGTTCGTCCCCGGGACTAGCGGGAGACCAAGAGACCCAGTACTTC; CDR3: CASGSSPGLAGDQETQYF; V: TRBV12-5; length: 18; D: TRBD2; J: TRBJ2-5; size: many
DNA: TGTGCCAGCAGCGTCGGGGGGGAGGGCACCGGGGAGCTGTTTTTT; CDR3: CASSVGGEGTGELFF; V: TRBV9; length: 15; D: TRBD2; J: TRBJ2-2; size: many
DNA: TGTGCCATCAGTGAGTCGGAAGTATATGGCTACACCTTC; CDR3: CAISESEVYGYTF; V: TRBV10-3; length: 13; D: .; J: TRBJ1-2; size: many
DNA: TGTGCCAGCAGTCGTCCCATAGCGGGAGAAGAATACGAGCAGTACTTC; CDR3: CASSRPIAGEEYEQYF; V: TRBV2; length: 16; D: TRBD2; J: TRBJ2-7; size: .
DNA: TGTGCCAGCAGTCGCGGGACAGGCCCCGGTCGTGGCTATGGCTACACCTTC; CDR3: CASSRGTGPGRGYGYTF; V: TRBV6-1; length: 17; D: TRBD1; J: TRBJ1-2; size: many
DNA: TGCGCCAGCAGCCAAGATGGGGGGCCGCCGGGGACTGGAAACACCATATATTTT; CDR3: CASSQDGGPPGTGNTIYF; V: TRBV4-3; length: 18; D: .; J: TRBJ1-3; size: .
DNA: TGTGCCACCAGCAGAGTGGCAGGGTTAGGGCCGCCCCAGCATTTT; CDR3: CATSRVAGLGPPQHF; V: TRBV15; length: 15; D: .; J: TRBJ1-5; size: many
DNA: TGTGCCAGCAGTCCGAATCTAGTCTCGCGTGAGCAGTTCTTC; CDR3: CASSPNLVSREQFF; V: TRBV12-3/TRBV12-4; length: 14; D: .; J: TRBJ2-1; size: few